The rows below give T cell receptor beta chains drawn from one sample of a study of pediatric ulcerative colitis. Profiled with immunoSEQ multiplex PCR; TCRdb holds only in-frame clones, not every one. In the table there are approximately 60,000 clones, roughly nine tenths of which are singletons. The sequenced material came from blood. The receptors derive from a boy aged 5-17 years with severe ulcerative colitis. CDR3s include the opening cysteine and the closing phenylalanine or tryptophan. The D gene is left open where the match is weak. Size is omitted from some rows. Given values are once, few, many or a class for expanded clones.

V gene: TRBV7-2; J gene: TRBJ2-5; D gene: .; clone size: .; CDR3 protein: CASSLVWGGETQYF; CDR3 DNA: TGTGCCAGCAGCTTAGTCTGGGGCGGGGAGACCCAGTACTTC
V gene: TRBV6-6; J gene: TRBJ2-7; D gene: .; clone size: once; CDR3 protein: CASSYSRGTYEQYF; CDR3 DNA: TGTGCCAGCAGTTACTCCAGGGGAACCTACGAGCAGTACTTC
V gene: TRBV4-3; J gene: TRBJ2-5; D gene: TRBD2; clone size: .; CDR3 protein: CASSQGLAGEETQYF; CDR3 DNA: TGCGCCAGCAGCCAAGGACTAGCGGGAGAAGAGACCCAGTACTTC
V gene: TRBV11-2; J gene: TRBJ2-1; D gene: .; clone size: .; CDR3 protein: CASSFQGTLNEQFF; CDR3 DNA: TGTGCCAGCAGCTTCCAGGGGACTCTCAATGAGCAGTTCTTC
V gene: TRBV5-1; J gene: TRBJ2-5; D gene: TRBD2; clone size: .; CDR3 protein: CASSPLAGARETQYF; CDR3 DNA: TGCGCCAGCAGCCCGCTAGCGGGAGCGAGAGAGACCCAGTACTTC
V gene: TRBV7-2; J gene: TRBJ2-4; D gene: .; clone size: .; CDR3 protein: CASSPGPRAKNIQYF; CDR3 DNA: TGTGCCAGCAGCCCCGGTCCGAGAGCCAAAAACATTCAGTACTTC
V gene: TRBV6-6; J gene: TRBJ2-2; D gene: TRBD2; clone size: .; CDR3 protein: CASRGGGGTGELFF; CDR3 DNA: TGTGCCAGCCGGGGGGGTGGCGGCACCGGGGAGCTGTTTTTT
V gene: TRBV7-9; J gene: TRBJ2-7; D gene: .; clone size: once; CDR3 protein: CASSSSGYEQYF; CDR3 DNA: TGTGCCAGCAGCTCCTCAGGGTACGAGCAGTACTTC
V gene: TRBV27; J gene: TRBJ1-2; D gene: TRBD1; clone size: .; CDR3 protein: CASSRQGNGYGYTF; CDR3 DNA: TGTGCCAGCAGTAGACAGGGAAATGGCTATGGCTACACCTTC
V gene: TRBV18; J gene: TRBJ2-5; D gene: .; clone size: .; CDR3 protein: CASSPSRGDLYGETQYF; CDR3 DNA: TGTGCCAGCTCACCATCTCGGGGAGACCTATATGGGGAGACCCAGTACTTC
V gene: TRBV7-9; J gene: TRBJ2-3; D gene: TRBD2; clone size: once; CDR3 protein: CASSYGLAGGLGTDTQYF; CDR3 DNA: TGTGCCAGCAGCTACGGACTAGCGGGAGGTTTAGGGACAGATACGCAGTATTTT
V gene: TRBV11-2; J gene: TRBJ2-7; D gene: .; clone size: .; CDR3 protein: CASTFGLTYEQYF; CDR3 DNA: TGTGCCAGCACCTTCGGTCTAACCTACGAGCAGTACTTC
V gene: TRBV27; J gene: TRBJ2-7; D gene: .; clone size: .; CDR3 protein: CASSLSGASGDEQYF; CDR3 DNA: TGTGCCAGCAGTTTATCGGGGGCGAGCGGGGACGAGCAGTACTTC
V gene: TRBV15; J gene: TRBJ2-5; D gene: TRBD2; clone size: .; CDR3 protein: CATTTSGRAGTQYF; CDR3 DNA: TGTGCCACCACTACTAGCGGGAGGGCCGGGACCCAGTACTTC
V gene: TRBV7-2; J gene: TRBJ2-7; D gene: TRBD2; clone size: .; CDR3 protein: CASSSSGRAYEQYF; CDR3 DNA: TGTGCCAGCAGCTCTAGCGGGAGGGCCTACGAGCAGTACTTC
V gene: TRBV10-2; J gene: TRBJ2-7; D gene: .; clone size: .; CDR3 protein: CASSAPGGRVYEQYF; CDR3 DNA: TGCGCCAGCAGTGCCCCCGGAGGGAGAGTCTACGAGCAGTACTTC
V gene: TRBV30; J gene: TRBJ2-3; D gene: .; clone size: .; CDR3 protein: CAWMLWDTQYF; CDR3 DNA: TGTGCCTGGATGTTGTGGGATACGCAGTATTTT
V gene: TRBV27; J gene: TRBJ1-2; D gene: TRBD1; clone size: .; CDR3 protein: CASSAWTGQGRGVGYTF; CDR3 DNA: TGTGCCAGCAGTGCCTGGACCGGACAGGGGAGGGGGGTCGGCTACACCTTC
V gene: TRBV19; J gene: TRBJ1-5; D gene: .; clone size: few; CDR3 protein: CASSRSTDQPQHF; CDR3 DNA: TGTGCCAGTAGTAGGAGTACTGATCAGCCCCAGCATTTT
V gene: TRBV29-1; J gene: TRBJ2-3; D gene: .; clone size: .; CDR3 protein: CSVGTIHTDTQYF; CDR3 DNA: TGCAGCGTTGGGACTATTCACACAGATACGCAGTATTTT
V gene: TRBV7-2; J gene: TRBJ2-5; D gene: .; clone size: .; CDR3 protein: CASNLGASETQYF; CDR3 DNA: TGTGCCAGCAACCTTGGGGCGAGCGAGACCCAGTACTTC
V gene: TRBV5-1; J gene: TRBJ1-5; D gene: TRBD1; clone size: .; CDR3 protein: CASSQGQGGQPQHF; CDR3 DNA: TGCGCCAGCAGCCAGGGACAGGGTGGGCAGCCCCAGCATTTT
V gene: TRBV6-5; J gene: TRBJ2-3; D gene: TRBD2; clone size: .; CDR3 protein: CASRPGLGSTDTQYF; CDR3 DNA: TGTGCCAGTCGACCGGGACTAGGGAGCACAGATACGCAGTATTTT
V gene: TRBV15; J gene: TRBJ2-1; D gene: .; clone size: .; CDR3 protein: CATSRDGVIRDPLVNEQFF; CDR3 DNA: TGTGCCACCAGCAGAGACGGCGTGATTCGGGACCCTTTAGTAAATGAGCAGTTCTTC
V gene: TRBV4-2; J gene: TRBJ2-7; D gene: TRBD2; clone size: .; CDR3 protein: CASSQVHGTSGSYEQYF; CDR3 DNA: TGTGCCAGCAGCCAAGTCCATGGGACTAGCGGCTCCTACGAGCAGTACTTC
V gene: TRBV10-3; J gene: TRBJ1-6; D gene: .; clone size: .; CDR3 protein: CAISESPGVTPLHF; CDR3 DNA: TGTGCCATCAGTGAGAGTCCGGGGGTGACACCCCTCCACTTT
V gene: TRBV30; J gene: TRBJ1-5; D gene: .; clone size: .; CDR3 protein: CAWSPEAFQPQHF; CDR3 DNA: TGTGCCTGGAGTCCGGAAGCCTTTCAGCCCCAGCATTTT
V gene: TRBV7-2; J gene: TRBJ2-5; D gene: .; clone size: .; CDR3 protein: CASSPQSGETQYF; CDR3 DNA: TGTGCCAGCAGCCCTCAGAGTGGGGAGACCCAGTACTTC
V gene: TRBV10-3; J gene: TRBJ2-1; D gene: TRBD2; clone size: .; CDR3 protein: CAISQGLAGVHEQFF; CDR3 DNA: TGTGCCATCAGTCAAGGACTAGCGGGAGTCCATGAGCAGTTCTTC
V gene: TRBV19; J gene: TRBJ2-1; D gene: TRBD2; clone size: .; CDR3 protein: CASSTSGWGNEQFF; CDR3 DNA: TGTGCCAGTAGTACTAGCGGATGGGGGAATGAGCAGTTCTTC
V gene: TRBV7-2; J gene: TRBJ1-3; D gene: .; clone size: once; CDR3 protein: CASSPAVWGVKGNTIYF; CDR3 DNA: TGTGCCAGCAGCCCGGCCGTTTGGGGGGTGAAGGGAAACACCATATATTTT
V gene: TRBV4-1; J gene: TRBJ2-7; D gene: .; clone size: few; CDR3 protein: CASSQEFAGGYEQYF; CDR3 DNA: TGCGCCAGCAGCCAAGAGTTTGCGGGTGGCTACGAGCAGTACTTC
V gene: TRBV7-9; J gene: TRBJ2-5; D gene: .; clone size: .; CDR3 protein: CASSLDFGVLGWQETQYF; CDR3 DNA: TGTGCCAGCAGCTTAGATTTTGGGGTGTTGGGGTGGCAAGAGACCCAGTACTTC
V gene: TRBV14; J gene: TRBJ1-3; D gene: .; clone size: .; CDR3 protein: CASSKGSWTIYF; CDR3 DNA: TGTGCCAGCAGTAAGGGTTCTTGGACCATATATTTT
V gene: TRBV19; J gene: TRBJ1-1; D gene: .; clone size: .; CDR3 protein: CASSITNDPEAFF; CDR3 DNA: TGTGCCAGTAGTATAACCAACGACCCTGAAGCTTTCTTT
V gene: TRBV18; J gene: TRBJ2-1; D gene: TRBD2; clone size: .; CDR3 protein: CASSPTSGMGSEQFF; CDR3 DNA: TGTGCCAGCTCGCCCACTAGCGGGATGGGGAGTGAGCAGTTCTTC
V gene: TRBV9; J gene: TRBJ2-7; D gene: .; clone size: once; CDR3 protein: CASSVREQYF; CDR3 DNA: TGTGCCAGCAGCGTTCGCGAGCAGTACTTC
V gene: TRBV27; J gene: TRBJ2-6; D gene: TRBD1; clone size: .; CDR3 protein: CASSPSGTGLSGANVLTF; CDR3 DNA: TGTGCCAGCAGCCCATCCGGGACAGGTCTCTCTGGGGCCAACGTCCTGACTTTC
V gene: TRBV29-1; J gene: TRBJ2-1; D gene: TRBD2; clone size: .; CDR3 protein: CSVDGLAGSSYNEQFF; CDR3 DNA: TGCAGCGTTGACGGTCTAGCGGGGAGTTCCTACAATGAGCAGTTCTTC
V gene: TRBV6-5; J gene: TRBJ2-4; D gene: TRBD2; clone size: .; CDR3 protein: CASSGVAGGGNIQYF; CDR3 DNA: TGTGCCAGCAGTGGGGTCGCGGGAGGGGGAAACATTCAGTACTTC
V gene: TRBV19; J gene: TRBJ2-1; D gene: TRBD2; clone size: .; CDR3 protein: CASSDTSDYEQFF; CDR3 DNA: TGTGCCAGTAGTGATACTAGCGATTACGAGCAGTTCTTC
V gene: TRBV29-1; J gene: TRBJ2-1; D gene: .; clone size: .; CDR3 protein: CSVADSRTEQFF; CDR3 DNA: TGCAGCGTTGCGGATAGTCGTACTGAGCAGTTCTTC